This entry lists 9 T cell receptor beta chains sequenced from one sample in a study of blood T cell repertoires in COVID-19. TCRdb keeps only in-frame clones here, not all; method: immunoSEQ multiplex PCR. The sample yields roughly 17,000 clones, roughly 80% seen once. Sequencing input: peripheral blood. These receptors all come from a man in his 60s with active or convalescent COVID-19.

This clone appeared a single time. This chain joins TRBV2 and TRBJ1-6, with D unclear. Germline assignment: CDR1 SNHLY and CDR2 FYNNEI. This CDR3 has 13 residues. The V and J ends lost 9 bases and 8 bases respectively, with 14 bases between them. CDR3 sequence (DNA): TGTGCCAGGTCCGTGAAGAGAGATTCACCCCTCCACTTT. It yields the protein CARSVKRDSPLHF.

This sequence joins TRBV2 and TRBJ2-5; unclear D gene. Looked up from germline, CDR1 is SNHLY and CDR2 is FYNNEI. The CDR3 has 12 amino acids. Trimming pared 6 bases from V and 6 bases from J, leaving 11 bases between. For the CDR3, the DNA is TGTGCCAGCAGCGGAGCCCAGAAGACCCAGTACTTC. This encodes CASSGAQKTQYF.

This clone occurred a few times. The chain couples TRBV4-1 to TRBJ2-3, with a possible D match to TRBD2 (5 bases). CDR3 length equals 15 residues. Trimming cost V 4 bases and J 2 bases, with 13 bases left between them. Germline values: CDR1 MGHRA, CDR2 YSYEKL. CDR3 protein: CASSRGYGDTDTQYF. DNA of the CDR3: TGCGCCAGCAGCCGCGGTTACGGGGACACAGATACGCAGTATTTT.

The rearrangement joins TRBV5-1 to TRBJ1-3; TRBD1 matches at 9 bases. Per germline, CDR1 SGHRS and CDR2 YFSETQ. There are 14 residues in the CDR3. Trimming removed 3 bases from V and 8 bases from J; junction bases left unmatched: 6. In DNA, the CDR3 is TGCGCCAGCAGCTCAGGACAGGGGTGGGACACCATATATTTT. Translated, it gives CASSSGQGWDTIYF.

This chain links TRBV11-3 with TRBJ2-1; D not certain. The CDR3 has 12 amino acids. CDR1 and CDR2 (germline): SGHNT, YENEEA. The V end was cut by 4 bases, the J end by 8 bases, with 9 bases between. This CDR3 reads CASSSHLDEQFF. The CDR3 bases are TGTGCCAGCAGCTCCCACCTAGATGAGCAGTTCTTC.

The rearrangement uses TRBV19 and TRBJ2-1; D uncertain. Trimming cost V 4 bases and J 10 bases, with 11 bases left between them. Germline V gives CDR1 LNHDA, CDR2 SQIVND (reference sequence). There are 12 residues in the CDR3. As DNA, the CDR3 is TGTGCCAGTAGTACTCAGGTCTACGAGCAGTTCTTC. Its protein product is CASSTQVYEQFF.

V and J are TRBV3-1 (or the pseudogene TRBV3-2) and TRBJ1-2; TRBD1 matches at 7 bases. The CDR3 has 13 residues. J lost 8 bases, V lost 0 bases, and 3 bases had no gene match. Germline CDR1 and CDR2: LGHDT and YNNKEL (reference sequence). In DNA form, the CDR3 reads TGTGCCAGCAGCCAAGAAGCAGGGGGGGGCTACACCTTC. Translating gives CASSQEAGGGYTF.

This clone was observed once. The chain carries TRBV10-2 and TRBJ1-2, with a tentative D call TRBD1 (6 bases). V was shortened by 7 bases and J by 1 base, with 25 bases between the two germline ends. The V gene's germline CDR1 is WSHSY and CDR2 SAAADI. The CDR3 has 18 residues. CDR3 loop: CASTRTGTISSLNYGYTF. As DNA, the CDR3 is TGCGCCAGCACCCGAACCGGGACAATAAGTTCCCTTAACTATGGCTACACCTTC.

This clone was counted a few times. V is TRBV5-6 and J is TRBJ2-1, with a weak D call TRBD1 (6 bases). CDR1 is SGHDT, CDR2 YYEEEE, per germline. The CDR3 loop spans 12 amino acids. V dropped 4 bases and J dropped 6 bases, with 8 bases sitting between them. The CDR3 DNA sequence: TGTGCCAGCAGCCCGGACAGCAATGAGCAGTTCTTC. Translation gives CASSPDSNEQFF.